Listed below are T cell receptor beta chains from one sample, sequenced in a study of T cell changes during pregnancy in multiple sclerosis. Clones were read by immunoSEQ multiplex PCR, and TCRdb kept only the in-frame ones, dropping some. The sample has more than 55,000 clones, roughly 93% seen once. The source was peripheral blood, collected in the second trimester of pregnancy. These receptors were obtained from a female donor with multiple sclerosis, enrolled in a pregnancy study. The CDR3 runs from the conserved cysteine through the conserved F or W. The D gene is left open where the match is weak. The size of a clone is reported for some rows only, either as once, few or many, or as a class for expanded clones.

clone_size	d_call	v_call	j_call	cdr3_aa	cdr3_nt
NA	NA	TRBV29-1	TRBJ1-1	CSVEDRGGVWSTEAFF	TGCAGCGTTGAAGATAGAGGGGGTGTTTGGAGCACTGAAGCTTTCTTT
NA	NA	TRBV4-3	TRBJ2-1	CASSRRGTVDLSSYNEQFF	TGCGCCAGCAGCCGGCGCGGGACAGTAGACCTTAGCTCCTACAATGAGCAGTTCTTC
once	NA	TRBV4-3	TRBJ1-2	CASSQEGYGGYTF	TGCGCCAGCAGCCAAGAAGGTTACGGGGGCTACACCTTC
NA	NA	TRBV5-4	TRBJ2-5	CASNQGASGVQETQYF	TGTGCCAGCAACCAGGGGGCTAGCGGGGTACAAGAGACCCAGTACTTC
NA	NA	TRBV30	TRBJ2-5	CAWSVSGTRGETQYF	TGTGCCTGGAGTGTATCTGGCACACGAGGGGAGACCCAGTACTTC
NA	NA	TRBV19	TRBJ1-5	CASSINIRREYSNQPQHF	TGTGCCAGTAGTATCAACATCCGGCGGGAATATAGCAATCAGCCCCAGCATTTT
NA	TRBD2	TRBV9	TRBJ2-2	CASSLTSGGNVASRAGELFF	TGTGCCAGCAGCCTAACGTCGGGGGGAAATGTCGCCAGTAGGGCCGGGGAGCTGTTTTTT
NA	TRBD1	TRBV7-2	TRBJ1-2	CASSLGTGDYGYTF	TGTGCCAGCAGCTTAGGGACAGGGGACTATGGCTACACCTTC
NA	TRBD2	TRBV27	TRBJ2-5	CASSFRGGGETQYF	TGTGCCAGCAGTTTCCGGGGGGGCGGGGAGACCCAGTACTTC
NA	NA	TRBV2	TRBJ1-2	CASRRTRDTTNYGYTF	TGTGCCAGCAGGAGGACCCGGGACACCACTAACTATGGCTACACCTTC
few	TRBD2	TRBV6-4	TRBJ2-3	CASSDSRGGTDTQYF	TGTGCCAGCAGTGACTCGCGGGGGGGCACAGATACGCAGTATTTT
NA	TRBD1	TRBV5-6	TRBJ2-1	CASSLGGQGAVGNEQFF	TGTGCCAGCAGCTTGGGCGGACAGGGGGCTGTGGGCAATGAGCAGTTCTTC